This T cell receptor (beta chain) was sequenced in a study of blood T cell repertoires in COVID-19. This clone has a single count. How the authors handled the data: Cell counts per sample came from amplifying reference gene primers. Profiled with immunoSEQ multiplex PCR; TCRdb holds only in-frame clones, not every one. Clonal size and the V and J genes are those of that table, whereas D and trimming came from the DNA. The sample has 110,000 or so clones; approximately 83% are singletons. The CDR3 is 17 amino acids. CDR1 is LGHDT and CDR2 is YNNKEL in the germline V gene (reference sequence). J lost 4 bases, V lost 0 bases, and 9 bases had no gene match.

This TCR came from a man in his fifties with acute or convalescent COVID-19. The sequencing sample was made of peripheral blood. This chain links TRBV3-1 (or the pseudogene TRBV3-2) with TRBJ2-1; 7 bases line up with TRBD2. DNA of the CDR3: TGTGCCAGCAGCCAAGATCTAGGACTAGACTCGTACAATGAGCAGTTCTTC. This gives the protein CASSQDLGLDSYNEQFF.